The sequence of this T cell receptor beta chain was determined in a study of T-cell memory formation after mild COVID-19 (dated by TCRdb to about 2021). Some background on the complete study: Most TCR sequence clusters were specific to one of the two donors. Longitudinal TCRalpha and TCRbeta repertoire sequencing tracked T-cell clones expanding and contracting after mild COVID-19 in two donors. The cohort comprised two young, previously healthy adult volunteers, one female and one male.

Overall study results and their limits: From day 15 to 85, contracting clones showed balanced CD4/CD8 phenotypes, whereas a second wave of clones that expanded from day 15 to 37 leaned towards CD4+. SARS-CoV-2 specificity was not confirmed for the second-wave clones peaking on day 37. Some responding clones were found in pre-infection memory, which suggests that pre-existing cross-reactive memory T cells took part in the SARS-CoV-2 response. Contracting CD4+ clones appeared mostly in the CM and EM memory subsets, whereas CD8+ clones were enriched in EMRA. The study included only two mild cases, and larger cohorts that include severe cases with pre-infection samples were judged to be necessary.

This clonotype was recorded many times. The antigen it recognizes is unknown. No base quality information exists; no much larger clone differs at one position. Sequencer: Illumina NovaSeq 6000. cDNA libraries for TCRalpha and TCRbeta were prepared by 5'RACE using constant-segment primers, with sample barcodes and unique molecular identifiers added. Trizol reagent was used to extract RNA from every sample. Library amplification was performed in two PCR steps, and a second sample barcode and Illumina TruSeq adapters were introduced in the second step. Sequencing of libraries was performed on an Illumina NovaSeq with 2 x 150 bp paired-end reads. Per the original workflow: Demultiplexing of reads and collapsing into UMI-guided consensus sequences were performed with migec v1.2.7. With mixcr v2.1.11, UMI consensuses were aligned to TRA and TRB V and J templates and assembled into clonotypes. A clonotype was counted as expanded or contracted only when both edgeR and NoisET called the clonotype significant, with the noise models trained on biological replicates. For edgeR calls, the cutoffs were a false discovery rate-adjusted p below 0.01 and a log2 fold-change threshold of 1. As an exploratory analysis of dynamics, max-normalized trajectories of the 1000 most abundant clonotypes were examined by PCA with hierarchical clustering. Separately sequenced CD4+ and CD8+ repertoires were used to assign the CD4 or CD8 phenotype of responding clones. TCRdb trimmed the raw reads at Q25, called clones with MiXCR and kept productive beta chains. CDR3 protein sequences are deduplicated, and each keeps its most common genes and DNA. Clone size and V and J calls follow TCRdb, not the original study. Here the sample has over 400,000 distinct CDR3 sequences; 20% to 25% occur a single time. Around 13% of the sample goes to the ten largest clones.

The germline V gene supplies CDR1 WSHSY and CDR2 SAAADI. V is cut by 5 bases and J by 2 bases, and the space between the germline ends is 13 bases. From the cysteine up to the phenylalanine, the CDR3 has a length of 14 residues. CDR3 DNA is the only sequence kept; it has 42 bases, read in frame from the first base. PBMCs were isolated by Ficoll-Paque density gradient centrifugation. Sequenced: PBMCs or a T cell subset sorted from them (not recorded which). This chain joins TRBV10-2 to TRBJ2-7, with the identity of the D gene unclear. The receptor was isolated from an adult woman who had mild COVID-19 (a few samples of this study predate the infection). The sample titles of this study are shuffled in the database, so cell type and time point are left out; the donor was told from shared clones. The nucleotides read TGCGCCAGCAGTACTCAGGCACAGACCTACGAGCAGTACTTC. This gives the protein CASSTQAQTYEQYF.